Below, 5 T cell receptor beta chains from the same sample are listed, as sequenced in a study of control samples from healthy donors and cancer patients. Produced via immunoSEQ multiplex PCR; TCRdb's table is partial and in-frame only. Of a few hundred thousand clones listed, about 93% are singletons. The sequencing sample was made of PBMCs. Receptors were obtained from a man aged 35-49 years with head and neck cancer.

J is TRBJ2-7 and V is TRBV7-9, with 12 positions matching TRBD2. Looked up from germline, CDR1 is SEHNR and CDR2 is FQNEAQ (reference sequence). Trimming took 5 bases from V and 0 from J; bases not matched to a gene: 5. The CDR3 extends over 16 amino acids. CDR3 residues: CASSPTSGGSSYEQYF. CDR3 nucleotide sequence: TGTGCCAGCAGCCCGACTAGCGGGGGATCCTCCTACGAGCAGTACTTC.

The chain employs TRBV6-5 and TRBJ2-1; 14 nucleotides align to TRBD2. Germline-derived CDR1 and CDR2 are MNHEY and SVGAGI. After removal of 6 bases from V and 9 bases from J, the junction contained 4 bases not matched to a gene. The CDR3 runs 14 residues. CDR3 DNA sequence: TGTGCCAGCAGCCGGGGACTAGCGGGAGTTGAGCAGTTCTTC. Translation gives CASSRGLAGVEQFF.

The V call is TRBV7-2, the J call TRBJ2-5, with no clear D. The CDR3 has 11 amino acids. V lost 6 bases to trimming and J lost 5 bases, with 7 bases between them. Germline CDR1 SGHTA, CDR2 FQGNSA. CDR3 DNA sequence: TGTGCCAGCAGGCAAATGGAGACCCAGTACTTC. Translated: CASRQMETQYF.

This sequence joins TRBV27 and TRBJ1-6, with TRBD1 matching over 8 bases. J lost 9 bases, V lost 2 bases, and 6 bases had no gene match. The germline CDR1 and CDR2 sequences are MNHEY and SMNVEV (reference sequence). The CDR3 is 15 amino acids. The DNA for the CDR3 is TGTGCCAGCAGTTTACGAGACAGGGGTGGTTCACCCCTCCACTTT. Translation gives CASSLRDRGGSPLHF.

This chain joins TRBV28 and TRBJ1-6; D remains unclear. The germline CDR1 and CDR2 sequences are MDHEN and SYDVKM. The CDR3 extends over 15 amino acids. Deletions cut 9 bases from V and 4 bases from J, with 16 bases between. The CDR3 spells CASIGPQLYNSPLHF. The CDR3 DNA sequence: TGTGCCAGTATTGGCCCACAGTTGTATAATTCACCCCTCCACTTT.